This entry lists 32 T cell receptor beta chains sequenced from one sample in a study of response to subunit inactivated influenza vaccine. TCRdb independently ran MiXCR on the RT-PCR reads; one entry per CDR3 protein. The data hold almost 600,000 distinct CDR3 sequences, with 12% to 15% observed a single time. Material: PBMCs from blood, obtained approximately 12 days after vaccination. These receptors were obtained from a man between 50 and 59 years old who received an inactivated influenza vaccine.

This clonotype was observed once. This chain connects TRBV2 to TRBJ1-1; perhaps TRBD1 as D (6 bases). Germline V gene sequence: CDR1 SNHLY, CDR2 FYNNEI. This CDR3 is built from 14 residues. Trimming cost V 2 bases and J 0 bases, with 7 bases left between them. This chain's CDR3 is CASSEWDMNTEAFF. The CDR3 nucleotides read TGTGCCAGCAGTGAATGGGACATGAACACTGAAGCTTTCTTT.

In its sample, this clonotype was seen many times. The chain employs TRBV4-2 and TRBJ2-7; 9 nucleotides align to TRBD2. The CDR3 spans 16 residues. V gave up 0 bases and J gave up 6 bases; unmatched junction bases: 9. Germline V gene data show CDR1 as LGHNA and CDR2 as YNFKEQ. CDR3 nucleotide sequence: TGTGCCAGCAGCCAAGATTCGACCCTAGCGGGGCGCGAGCAGTACTTC. Amino acid sequence: CASSQDSTLAGREQYF.

This clonotype was counted a few times. The gene calls are TRBV12-3 or TRBV12-4 and TRBJ1-3, with D maybe TRBD1 (5 bases). This CDR3 is built from 14 residues. The V end was cut by 3 bases, the J end by 2 bases, with 8 bases between. CDR3: CASSFGGAGNTIYF. The CDR3 DNA is TGTGCCAGCAGTTTTGGGGGAGCTGGAAACACCATATATTTT.

This clonotype was counted only a few times. The rearrangement links TRBV12-3 or TRBV12-4 to TRBJ1-1; tentative D call: TRBD1 (6 bases). The CDR3 runs to 13 residues. V shed 6 bases and J shed 1 base, with 9 bases lying between them. The CDR3 loop is CASREQGNTEAFF. The CDR3 DNA reads TGTGCCAGCAGGGAACAGGGGAACACTGAAGCTTTCTTT.

The rearrangement uses TRBV20-1 and TRBJ2-5; D unclear. The CDR3 covers 15 residues. With 3 bases removed from V and 5 bases from J, the gap between germline ends came to 19 bases. CDR1 DFQATT and CDR2 SNEGSKA come from the germline V gene (reference sequence). The CDR3 reads CSASRLGRSGETQYF. The CDR3 region has the DNA TGCAGTGCTAGCCGATTGGGAAGGTCAGGCGAGACCCAGTACTTC.

The genes are TRBV20-1 and TRBJ2-7; D gene unclear. The CDR3 sequence is 12 residues long. Germline values: CDR1 DFQATT, CDR2 SNEGSKA (reference sequence). The V end was cut by 4 bases, the J end by 2 bases, with 9 bases between. The CDR3 is CSATDGTYEQYF. In DNA, the CDR3 is TGCAGTGCTACTGACGGAACCTACGAGCAGTACTTC.

This clonotype was observed a handful of times. The chain carries TRBV7-8 and TRBJ2-7; tentative D call: TRBD2 (5 bases). The CDR3 consists of 15 residues. CDR1 and CDR2 from the germline V gene are SGHVS and FQNEAQ. The ends were cut back, 3 bases at V and 6 bases at J, with 18 bases in the middle. CDR3 bases: TGTGCCAGCAGCTTCACCTATACCCCGGGGTTCGAGCAGTACTTC. Its translation: CASSFTYTPGFEQYF.

This clonotype was seen repeatedly, ten times or more. This chain links TRBV4-1 with TRBJ1-2; D uncertain. Trimming stripped 0 bases from V and 8 bases from J, with 13 bases between. Germline lookup yields CDR1 MGHRA and CDR2 YSYEKL. The CDR3 spans 14 residues. The CDR3 nucleotides read TGCGCCAGCAGCCAAGATGTGAGAACGGGGGGCTACACCTTC. Translating it yields CASSQDVRTGGYTF.

The genes are TRBV7-2 and TRBJ1-1, with a weak D call TRBD1 (5 bases). Trimming removed 5 bases at V and 4 bases at J, with 14 bases between. CDR3 length: 14 residues. Germline V lookup: CDR1 SGHTA, CDR2 FQGNSA. CDR3 protein: CASSRGGGSTEAFF. The CDR3 DNA reads as TGTGCCAGCAGCCGTGGGGGGGGAAGCACTGAAGCTTTCTTT.

This clonotype occurred a few times. The V call is TRBV18, the J call TRBJ2-2; D is unresolved. Trimming took 5 bases from V and 0 from J, leaving 4 bases between them. CDR3 length: 13 amino acids. CDR1 is KGHSH, CDR2 LQKENI, per germline. The CDR3 nucleotides read TGTGCCAGCTCATTTCCGAACACCGGGGAGCTGTTTTTT. Amino acids: CASSFPNTGELFF.

This clonotype was found many times. The chain uses TRBV10-3 and TRBJ1-3, with TRBD1 as a possible D gene (5 bases). V was trimmed by 6 bases and J by 0 bases, leaving 6 bases between them. Looked up from germline, CDR1 is ENHRY and CDR2 is SYGVKD. This CDR3 comprises 13 residues. CDR3 residues: CAIRDNSGNTIYF. CDR3 nucleotide sequence: TGTGCCATCAGGGACAACTCTGGAAACACCATATATTTT.

The chain joins TRBV5-4 to TRBJ1-2; no clear D gene. The CDR3 is made up of 15 amino acids. The germline V and J ends were trimmed by 0 bases and 4 bases, with 13 bases remaining between them. Germline CDR1 is SGHNT and CDR2 is YYREEE (reference sequence). The DNA of the CDR3 is TGTGCCAGCAGCTTGGGGCAGGTTGGAGTCTATGGCTACACCTTC. Its protein is CASSLGQVGVYGYTF. Drawing the rest from reference TRBV5-4 and TRBJ1-2, the complete variable domain is ETGVTQSPTHLIKTRGQQVTLRCSSQSGHNTVSWYQQALGQGPQFIFQYYREEENGRGNFPPRFSGLQFPNYSSELNVNALELDDSALYLCASSLGQVGVYGYTFGSGTRLTVV.

This clonotype was detected a few times. V and J are TRBV4-1 and TRBJ1-5; tentative D call: TRBD1 (6 bases). The V end lost 1 base, the J end lost 9 bases, and 16 bases lay between the germline ends. CDR3 length equals 15 residues. Germline lookup yields CDR1 MGHRA and CDR2 YSYEKL. The CDR3 nucleotides read TGCGCCAGCAGCCAAGCTACAGGGAGTTTGCGGCCCCAGCATTTT. This translates into CASSQATGSLRPQHF.

The chain joins TRBV7-2 to TRBJ1-2; D is uncertain. This CDR3 comprises 17 residues. The V gene lost 5 bases and the J gene lost 4 bases, with 23 bases spanning the gap. Per germline, CDR1 SGHTA and CDR2 FQGNSA. The CDR3 reads CASSPQRQSYFSYGYTF. CDR3 bases: TGTGCCAGCAGCCCACAGAGGCAATCCTATTTCTCCTATGGCTACACCTTC. The variable domain in full, with the rest retrieved from reference TRBV7-2 and TRBJ1-2, is GAGVSQSPSNKVTEKGKDVELRCDPISGHTALYWYRQSLGQGLEFLIYFQGNSAPDKSGLPSDRFSAERTGGSVSTLTIQRTQQEDSAVYLCASSPQRQSYFSYGYTFGSGTRLTVV.

The CDR3, as DNA: TGTGCCAGCAGGTTGACTAGCGGGAGTAGGACGCAGTTCTTC. This encodes CASRLTSGSRTQFF. The genes are TRBV7-2 and TRBJ2-1; 12 bases fit TRBD2. Germline loops: CDR1 SGHTA, CDR2 FQGNSA. V lost 6 bases, J lost 12 bases, and 9 bases stayed unmatched. The CDR3 has 14 amino acids.

This clonotype has just a few counts. The chain carries TRBV4-1 and TRBJ2-1, with a weak D call TRBD1 (5 bases). From germline, CDR1 is MGHRA and CDR2 YSYEKL. The CDR3 runs to 15 residues. V shed 4 bases and J shed 3 bases, with 13 bases lying between them. CDR3 bases: TGCGCCAGCAGCCGCCTCGACAGATACTACAATGAGCAGTTCTTC. Protein sequence: CASSRLDRYYNEQFF.

This clonotype was found a few times. An end of the junction does not agree with germline; a read error may underlie this. The CDR3 DNA sequence: TGCGCCAGCAGCCTGGGCCAACAGGGGCCTAGTGAAACACTGTTTTTT. Amino acid sequence: CASSLGQQGPSETLFF. The rearrangement uses TRBV5-1 and TRBJ1-4; 7 bases are shared with TRBD1. Germline V gene lookup returns CDR1 SGHRS and CDR2 YFSETQ. The CDR3 runs to 16 residues.

This clonotype showed up just a few times. J is TRBJ2-3 and V is TRBV29-1; the D gene is possibly TRBD2 (6 bases). Trimming pared 0 bases from V and 2 bases from J, leaving 21 bases between. The CDR3 totals 18 residues. CDR1 is SQVTM, CDR2 ANQGSEA, per germline. CDR3 sequence: CSVEDYGIGSGNTDTQYF. The CDR3 region has the DNA TGCAGCGTTGAAGATTACGGAATCGGTAGCGGAAACACAGATACGCAGTATTTT.

This clonotype was counted many times. The chain combines TRBV4-2 with TRBJ2-7; unclear D gene. CDR3 length equals 14 residues. Germline CDR1 reads LGHNA; CDR2 reads YNFKEQ. Trimming took 3 bases from V and 5 from J, leaving 14 bases between them. The CDR3 protein is CASSHEIAYHEQYF. CDR3 in DNA: TGTGCCAGCAGCCATGAGATAGCCTACCACGAGCAGTACTTC.

In this sample, this clonotype turned up a few times. V and J are TRBV20-1 and TRBJ1-3, with a weak D call TRBD1 (6 bases). Trimming removed 0 bases at V and 4 bases at J, with 13 bases between. Germline CDR1 reads DFQATT; CDR2 reads SNEGSKA (reference sequence). The CDR3 is 15 amino acids. The chain's CDR3 is CSARDWGARGNTIYF. Written as DNA, the CDR3 is TGCAGTGCTAGAGATTGGGGGGCCAGGGGAAACACCATATATTTT.

There are many counts of this clonotype. V usage is TRBV5-1 and J usage is TRBJ2-5; possible D gene TRBD2, 5 bases. The CDR3 contains 14 residues. In germline, CDR1 is SGHRS, CDR2 YFSETQ. V lost 2 bases to trimming and J lost 1 base, with 9 bases between them. The CDR3 DNA is TGCGCCAGCAGCTTTAGCGTACCCCAAGAGACCCAGTACTTC. Its protein product is CASSFSVPQETQYF.

This clonotype has only a few counts. The chain employs TRBV7-2 and TRBJ2-7; D may correspond to TRBD1 or TRBD2 (5 bases each). This CDR3 contains 14 residues. Germline-derived CDR1 and CDR2 are SGHTA and FQGNSA. V lost 6 bases and J lost 4, with 16 bases in between. DNA for the CDR3: TGTGCCAGCAGATCCCGGGACCGCCTTTACGAGCAGTACTTC. This codes for CASRSRDRLYEQYF.

This rearrangement joins TRBV4-2 to TRBJ2-3; the D call may be TRBD1 or TRBD2 (5 bases each). Trimming pared 4 bases from V and 8 bases from J, leaving 10 bases between. This CDR3 contains 12 residues. Germline CDR1 is LGHNA and CDR2 is YNFKEQ. CDR3 DNA sequence: TGTGCCAGCAGCCCGACTGGGGGTACGCAGTATTTT. This codes for CASSPTGGTQYF.

This clonotype was seen once. The chain has TRBV30 and TRBJ2-4, with 10 positions matching TRBD1. Germline lookup yields CDR1 GTSNPN and CDR2 SVGIG (reference sequence). CDR3 length equals 17 residues. V lost 2 bases, J lost 3 bases, and 10 bases stayed unmatched. CDR3 loop: CAWSRTGTGVVKNIQYF. CDR3 nucleotide sequence: TGTGCCTGGAGTAGAACCGGGACAGGGGTGGTCAAAAACATTCAGTACTTC.

V is TRBV4-1 and J is TRBJ1-6, with 7 bases that match TRBD1. V trimming: 1 base; J trimming: 10 bases; junction bases outside the gene matches: 10. Germline values: CDR1 MGHRA, CDR2 YSYEKL. The CDR3 runs 16 residues. The CDR3 here is CASSQVLRGRESPLHF. DNA of the CDR3: TGCGCCAGCAGCCAAGTTTTAAGGGGGCGCGAGTCACCCCTCCACTTT.

This clonotype came up a few times. This chain uses TRBV5-1 with TRBJ2-3, with TRBD2 as a possible D gene (6 bases). The CDR3 loop spans 15 amino acids. The ends were cut back, 0 bases at V and 2 bases at J, with 10 bases in the middle. The germline gives CDR1 SGHRS, CDR2 YFSETQ. The CDR3 nucleotides are TGCGCCAGCAGCTTGGGGGACTTTTCCACAGATACGCAGTATTTT. Translating gives CASSLGDFSTDTQYF.

The gene calls are TRBV6-1 and TRBJ2-1; tentative D call: TRBD2 (5 bases). V lost 6 bases to trimming and J lost 3 bases, with 12 bases between them. In germline, CDR1 is MNHNS, CDR2 SASEGT. The CDR3 length is 14 residues. This chain's CDR3 is CASSQGSGYNEQFF. The CDR3 nucleotides read TGTGCCAGCAGCCAAGGGAGCGGCTACAATGAGCAGTTCTTC.

This chain uses TRBV18 with TRBJ2-1, with TRBD2 matching over 13 bases. CDR3 length: 22 residues. Per the germline V gene, CDR1 is KGHSH and CDR2 is LQKENI. The V and J ends lost 0 bases and 0 bases, in that order; junction bases with no gene match: 14. CDR3 in DNA: TGTGCCAGCTCACCACCGAATCTACTAGCGGGAGGGGGTATTCGCTCCTACAATGAGCAGTTCTTC. Its translation is CASSPPNLLAGGGIRSYNEQFF.

The chain links TRBV6-2 or TRBV6-3 to TRBJ2-1; perhaps TRBD1 as D (5 bases). CDR1 MNHEY and CDR2 SVGEGT come from the germline V gene. The CDR3 extends over 11 amino acids. The V end was cut by 7 bases, the J end by 13 bases, with 14 bases between. The CDR3 DNA sequence: TGTGCCAGCATGGTGTCAGGGCTCCAGTTCTTC. Encoded protein: CASMVSGLQFF.

The sample holds many counts of this clonotype. The chain links TRBV20-1 to TRBJ1-5; D is uncertain. The CDR3 spans 15 residues. Germline V gives CDR1 DFQATT, CDR2 SNEGSKA (reference sequence). Trimming cost V 3 bases and J 1 base, with 13 bases left between them. CDR3 region: CSASPPAGSNQPQHF. In DNA, the CDR3 is TGCAGTGCTAGTCCCCCTGCGGGGAGCAATCAGCCCCAGCATTTT.

The J gene is TRBJ2-7, the V gene TRBV15; no definite D call. Germline CDR1 LNHNV, CDR2 YYDKDF (reference sequence). This CDR3 comprises 16 residues. Trimming took off 1 base at V and 2 bases at J, with 15 bases between the two ends. The CDR3 is CATSRVTASRTYEQYF. CDR3 DNA sequence: TGTGCCACCAGCAGAGTGACCGCCTCCAGGACCTACGAGCAGTACTTC.

The chain employs TRBV12-3 or TRBV12-4 and TRBJ2-3; D may be TRBD2 (5 bases). V shed 4 bases and J shed 4 bases, with 12 bases lying between them. CDR3 length: 14 amino acids. In DNA form, the CDR3 reads TGTGCCAGCAGTTGGGCTAGCATCGCAGATACGCAGTATTTT. It specifies CASSWASIADTQYF.